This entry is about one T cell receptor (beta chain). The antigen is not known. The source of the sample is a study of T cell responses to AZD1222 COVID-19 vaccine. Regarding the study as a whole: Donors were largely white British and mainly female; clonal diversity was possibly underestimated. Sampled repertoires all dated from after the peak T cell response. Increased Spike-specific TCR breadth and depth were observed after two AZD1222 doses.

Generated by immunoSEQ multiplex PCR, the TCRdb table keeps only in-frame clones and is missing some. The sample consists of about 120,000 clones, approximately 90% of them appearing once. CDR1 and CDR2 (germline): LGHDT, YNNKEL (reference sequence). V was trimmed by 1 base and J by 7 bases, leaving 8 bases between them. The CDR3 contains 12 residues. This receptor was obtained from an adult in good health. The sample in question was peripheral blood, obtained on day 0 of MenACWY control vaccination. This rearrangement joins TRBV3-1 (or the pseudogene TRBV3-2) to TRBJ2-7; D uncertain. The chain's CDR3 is CASSQGAVEQYF. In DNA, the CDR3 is TGTGCCAGCAGCCAAGGGGCTGTTGAGCAGTACTTC.